This T cell receptor (beta chain) was sequenced during a study of blood T cells in healthy people across ages. With a J-beta primer mix and a sample-barcoded 5' primer, a second PCR ran about 6 to 11 cycles. Every cDNA molecule carried a tag from a template-switch adaptor bearing 12 random nucleotides. A single record per CDR3 protein comes from TCRdb applying MiXCR to the 5' RACE reads. The sample consists of roughly 2 million distinct CDR3 sequences, 49% of them appearing once. V lost 5 bases and J lost 11, with 15 bases in between. Germline assignment: CDR1 DFQATT and CDR2 SNEGSKA (reference sequence). This CDR3 region has 11 residues. Drawing of peripheral blood yielded about 10 milliliters from each donor.

This receptor was taken from a woman aged 35 to 49 in good health. Sample: blood. The rearrangement joins TRBV20-1 to TRBJ2-5; tentatively, D is TRBD2 (5 bases). The CDR3 nucleotides are TGCAGTGCTGGACTCAACAATGAGCAGTACTTC. It encodes CSAGLNNEQYF.